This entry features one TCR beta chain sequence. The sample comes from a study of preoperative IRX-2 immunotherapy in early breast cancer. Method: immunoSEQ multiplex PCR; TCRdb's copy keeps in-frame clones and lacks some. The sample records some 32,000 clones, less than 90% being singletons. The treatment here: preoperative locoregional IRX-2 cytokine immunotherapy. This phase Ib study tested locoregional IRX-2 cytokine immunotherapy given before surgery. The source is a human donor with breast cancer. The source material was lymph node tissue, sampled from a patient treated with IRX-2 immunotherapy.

The CDR3 is CASSPRHTQETQYF. The CDR3 DNA follows: TGCGCCAGCAGCCCTAGACACACGCAAGAGACCCAGTACTTC. The J gene is TRBJ2-5, the V gene TRBV5-1, with D uncertain. Trimming shortened V by 4 bases and J by 2 bases, and 12 bases separated the two germline ends. CDR1 SGHRS and CDR2 YFSETQ come from the germline V gene. This CDR3 comprises 14 residues.